A selection of T cell receptor beta chains follows, all from one sample in a study of blood T cells in healthy people across ages. TCRdb used MiXCR to reprocess the 5' RACE reads, holding one entry per CDR3 protein. The table includes about a million distinct CDR3 sequences, roughly 51% detected once. The sequenced sample consisted of blood. These receptors were obtained from a woman in her sixties in good health. Both conserved end residues are part of each CDR3. The D gene is left open where the match is weak.

v_call	d_call	j_call	cdr3_aa
TRBV29-1	TRBD2	TRBJ2-1	CSVEDVGPSGPYNEQFF
TRBV4-2	.	TRBJ2-7	CASSQVLRYEQYF
TRBV4-1	.	TRBJ1-2	CASSQTQGDYGYTF
TRBV7-2	.	TRBJ1-5	CASSYTAKEPQHF
TRBV25-1	TRBD1	TRBJ2-1	CASSPLDRAQGEQFF
TRBV7-2	.	TRBJ1-1	CASSSVQGPEAFF
TRBV28	.	TRBJ1-6	CASSARELALHF
TRBV27	.	TRBJ2-3	CASTPSGTPGRVTQYF
TRBV18	.	TRBJ2-2	CASSTNTGELFF
TRBV20-1	.	TRBJ2-7	CSAPTVGGAGEQYF
TRBV7-2	.	TRBJ2-1	CASSYYANPVQQFF
TRBV9	.	TRBJ2-3	CASSAPGWTDTQYF
TRBV20-1	.	TRBJ1-5	CSAKFAGQPQHF
TRBV3-1	TRBD2	TRBJ2-1	CASSQDISGSNEQFF
TRBV9	.	TRBJ2-5	CASSPSGSNQETQYF
TRBV18	.	TRBJ2-1	CASSGEAGYNEQFF
TRBV6-5	.	TRBJ1-1	CASQRGLATEAFF
TRBV6-1	.	TRBJ1-5	CASSEARGFRAQPQHF
TRBV3-1	.	TRBJ2-7	CASSQTTGPYEQYF
TRBV11-3	.	TRBJ2-5	CASSLRSGGGQTQYF
TRBV27	TRBD1	TRBJ1-1	CASSIARGGTEAFF
TRBV20-1	.	TRBJ2-7	CSATGEPYEQYF
TRBV4-2	.	TRBJ2-1	CASSQDSPRSYNEQFF
TRBV4-3	.	TRBJ2-3	CASSQDSRGDTDTQYF
TRBV30	.	TRBJ1-2	CAWSGQGRFHGYTF
TRBV5-1	.	TRBJ2-5	CASSRRRMQATQYF
TRBV7-8	TRBD2	TRBJ2-1	CASSARLAGIYNEQFF
TRBV28	TRBD1	TRBJ2-3	CASSNVPRTGKGDTQYF
TRBV7-9	TRBD1	TRBJ2-7	CASSSRPGQEYEQYF
TRBV20-1	TRBD1	TRBJ2-1	CSATPSGTGGVGQFF
TRBV19	.	.	CASSTTSQLETQYF
TRBV3-1	.	TRBJ1-6	CASSQGRVRNSPLHF
TRBV29-1	TRBD2	TRBJ2-7	CSVARGVYYEQYF
TRBV29-1	TRBD1	TRBJ2-1	CSVRDRGTYSEQFF
TRBV7-9	.	TRBJ2-7	CASSPRRENYEQYF
TRBV10-3	TRBD1	TRBJ2-7	CAISVGRGSYEQYF
TRBV6-2/TRBV6-3	.	TRBJ2-3	CASSSFSWGTTDTQYF
TRBV7-8	TRBD1	TRBJ1-5	CASSTGQGLNQPQHF
TRBV7-9	.	TRBJ2-4	CASTPGWGIQYF
TRBV5-5	.	TRBJ2-4	CASSLARLAKNIQYF
TRBV20-1	.	TRBJ2-5	CSASRLGGGWKETQYF
TRBV6-2/TRBV6-3	.	TRBJ2-3	CASSLDRLDTQYF
TRBV7-9	.	TRBJ1-1	CASSFSLGHVDTEAFF
TRBV6-2/TRBV6-3	TRBD1	TRBJ2-7	CASTHQGASYEQYF
TRBV7-3	.	TRBJ2-3	CASSRSGGSADTQYF
TRBV7-9	TRBD2	TRBJ2-7	CASSFTSERSSYEQYF
TRBV29-1	TRBD1	TRBJ2-3	CSSLPGTGVDMFDTQYF
TRBV4-1	.	TRBJ1-1	CASSQVGISANTEAFF
TRBV24-1	TRBD1	TRBJ1-2	CATSDSNPGQGYGYTF
TRBV20-1	TRBD2	TRBJ2-1	CSSRAGGNTYNEQFF
TRBV12-3/TRBV12-4	.	TRBJ2-3	CASSDFASTDTQYF
TRBV4-2	.	TRBJ1-4	CASSRGWGEKLFF
TRBV2	.	TRBJ1-2	CASRGTFNHGYGYTF
TRBV11-1	.	TRBJ2-7	CASSLFGGHYEQYF
TRBV10-3	TRBD1	TRBJ2-3	CAAGTGATDTQYF